These T cell receptor beta chains were read from a single sample in a study of early T cells in non-severe SARS-CoV-2 infection. TCRdb passed the 5' RACE reads through MiXCR, listing each CDR3 protein once. The sample has around 70,000 distinct CDR3 sequences; less than 15% are singletons. The sequenced sample was whole blood. The receptors originated from an adult who was a healthcare worker with PCR-confirmed SARS-CoV-2 infection or an uninfected control (not recorded which). The CDR3 runs from the conserved cysteine through the conserved F or W. A D gene is named only where the DNA matches it firmly. Size is omitted from some rows. Given values are once, few, many or a class for expanded clones.

many	TRBV28	.	TRBJ1-2	CASSLRGATNYGYTF	TGTGCCAGCAGTTTAAGAGGGGCTACTAACTATGGCTACACCTTC
.	TRBV28	.	TRBJ2-1	CASKNHISYNEQFF	TGTGCCAGCAAGAATCACATAAGCTACAATGAGCAGTTCTTC
many	TRBV7-2	.	TRBJ1-3	CASSPLAGNTIYF	TGTGCCAGCAGCCCCCTGGCAGGAAACACCATATATTTT
few	TRBV6-2/TRBV6-3	.	TRBJ1-5	CASSYAQIFNQPQHF	TGTGCCAGCAGTTACGCGCAGATTTTTAATCAGCCCCAGCATTTT
many	TRBV18	.	TRBJ2-1	CASSLFSGHNEQFF	TGTGCCAGCTCACTCTTTTCCGGACACAATGAGCAGTTCTTC
many	TRBV29-1	.	TRBJ2-1	CSVEPPPSYNEQFF	TGCAGCGTTGAGCCACCGCCGAGCTACAATGAGCAGTTCTTC
.	TRBV28	.	TRBJ2-7	CASSSHREQYF	TGTGCCAGCAGTTCCCATAGAGAGCAGTACTTC
few	TRBV12-3/TRBV12-4	.	TRBJ2-1	CASSSEGNNEQFF	TGTGCCAGCAGTTCTGAGGGGAACAATGAGCAGTTCTTC
.	TRBV28	.	TRBJ2-1	CASSLSNNEQFF	TGTGCCAGCAGTTTGTCAAACAATGAGCAGTTCTTC
.	TRBV6-1	.	TRBJ2-7	CASSESSNSYHEQYF	TGTGCCAGCAGTGAAAGCTCTAACAGTTACCACGAGCAGTACTTC